This T cell receptor beta chain was obtained from a study of blood T cell repertoires in COVID-19. Overall study: Samples representing acute and convalescent COVID-19 were sourced from the United States, Italy and Spain. Sources were T cells, B-cell-depleted T cells, or PBMCs; the material itself was cDNA or gDNA.

Original processing methods: Amplifying reference gene primers gave estimates of nucleated cell counts. Clones were read by immunoSEQ multiplex PCR, and TCRdb kept only the in-frame ones, dropping some. That table supplies the V and J calls and clone size; D and trimming were determined from the DNA. The data show roughly 330,000 clones, 70% to 90% seen once. This CDR3 has 12 amino acids. From germline, CDR1 is MNHEY and CDR2 SVGEGT. Trimming took 5 bases from V and 6 from J, leaving 9 bases between them. Sequencing was carried out using peripheral blood. The V gene is TRBV6-2 or TRBV6-3, the J gene TRBJ2-3, with D maybe TRBD1 (5 bases). The sequence derives from a woman aged 50 to 60 with active or convalescent COVID-19. The DNA for the CDR3 is TGTGCCAGCAGTCCGACAGCGGATACGCAGTATTTT. Translating gives CASSPTADTQYF.